This T cell receptor (beta chain) was captured by sequencing in a study of T-cell memory formation after mild COVID-19. Across the study: The study found TCR clusters largely donor specific.

Overall study findings and caveats: The CD4+ clones that contracted clustered mainly within CM and EM, and the CD8+ clones concentrated in EMRA.

Constant-segment-primed 5'RACE gave TCR alpha and TCR beta cDNA libraries with sample barcodes and UMIs. TCRdb independently ran MiXCR on the 5' RACE reads; one entry per CDR3 protein. The sample lists 300,000 to 400,000 distinct CDR3 sequences; around 30% were seen once. A word on this clonotype: Its antigen is unknown.

This CDR3 has 14 amino acids. V was pared by 8 bases and J by 1 base, with 13 bases between. CDR1 and CDR2 (germline): SEHNR, FQNEAQ (reference sequence). V usage is TRBV7-9 and J usage is TRBJ2-3, with D possibly TRBD2 on 6 matching bases. The receptor's source is an adult woman who had mild COVID-19 (a few samples of this study predate the infection). Cell type and time point are not known. Sequencing input: PBMCs or a T cell subset sorted from them (not recorded which). Written as DNA, the CDR3 is TGTGCCAGCGGGGATAGCGGTCGCACAGATACGCAGTATTTT. Its translation is CASGDSGRTDTQYF. Together with reference TRBV7-9 and TRBJ2-3, the CDR3 gives the full variable domain: DTGVSQNPRHKITKRGQNVTFRCDPISEHNRLYWYRQTLGQGPEFLTYFQNEAQLEKSRLLSDRFSAERPKGSFSTLEIQRTEQGDSAMYLCASGDSGRTDTQYFGPGTRLTVL.